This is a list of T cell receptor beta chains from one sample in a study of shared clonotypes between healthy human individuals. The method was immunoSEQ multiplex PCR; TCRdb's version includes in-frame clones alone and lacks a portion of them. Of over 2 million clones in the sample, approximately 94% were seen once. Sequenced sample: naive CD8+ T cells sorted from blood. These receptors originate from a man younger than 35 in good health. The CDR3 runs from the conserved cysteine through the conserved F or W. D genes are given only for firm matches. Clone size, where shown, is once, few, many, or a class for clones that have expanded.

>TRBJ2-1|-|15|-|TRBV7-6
TGTGCCAGCAGCTTAGTGTTGGGGTCCTACAATGAGCAGTTCTTC
CASSLVLGSYNEQFF
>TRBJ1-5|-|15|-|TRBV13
TGTGCCAGCAGCTTATCTGGAAATAGCAATCAGCCCCAGCATTTT
CASSLSGNSNQPQHF
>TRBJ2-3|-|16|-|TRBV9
TGTGCCAGCAGCAACTCCGGTTACGGGAGCACAGATACGCAGTATTTT
CASSNSGYGSTDTQYF
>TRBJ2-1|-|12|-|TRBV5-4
TGTGCCAGCAGCCGGACTAACAATGAGCAGTTCTTC
CASSRTNNEQFF
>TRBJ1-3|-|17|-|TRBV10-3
TGTGCCATCAGTGACGTAAGGCAGGCACCCTCTGGAAACACCATATATTTT
CAISDVRQAPSGNTIYF
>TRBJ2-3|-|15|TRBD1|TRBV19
TGTGCCAGTAGCCTCTGGACAGGGGCGAGAGATACGCAGTATTTT
CASSLWTGARDTQYF
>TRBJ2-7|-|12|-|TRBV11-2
TGTGCCAGCAGCTTTGATCCCCTCGAGCAGTACTTC
CASSFDPLEQYF
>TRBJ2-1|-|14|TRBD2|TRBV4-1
TGCGCCAGCAGCCAGGGACTAGCGGGAGGTGAGCAGTTCTTC
CASSQGLAGGEQFF
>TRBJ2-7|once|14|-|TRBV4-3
TGCGCCAGCAGCCAAGAGCCATGGAACTACGAGCAGTACTTC
CASSQEPWNYEQYF
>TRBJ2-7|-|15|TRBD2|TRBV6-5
TGTGCCAGCACCGCACTAGCGGGAGGCACCTACGAGCAGTACTTC
CASTALAGGTYEQYF
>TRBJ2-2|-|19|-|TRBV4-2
TGTGCCAGCAGCCAAGACAACATAGGGGTAGTGAGGCACACCGGGGAGCTGTTTTTT
CASSQDNIGVVRHTGELFF
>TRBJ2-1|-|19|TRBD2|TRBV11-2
TGTGCCAGCAGCCCGGGACTAGCGGGAGTCGTTAGCTCCTACAATGAGCAGTTCTTC
CASSPGLAGVVSSYNEQFF
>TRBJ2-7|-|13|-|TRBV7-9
TGTGCCAGCAGACACCCTTTAAGCTACGAGCAGTACTTC
CASRHPLSYEQYF
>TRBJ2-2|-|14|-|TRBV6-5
TGTGCCAGCAGTTATGGTTATAACACCGGGGAGCTGTTTTTT
CASSYGYNTGELFF
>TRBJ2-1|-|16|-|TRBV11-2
TGTGCCAGCAGCTTAGATCTGGCTAGCCGACACAATGAGCAGTTCTTC
CASSLDLASRHNEQFF
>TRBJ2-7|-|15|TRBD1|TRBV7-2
TGTGCCAGCAGCTTTTTCCAGGGGGCAGGCTACGAGCAGTACTTC
CASSFFQGAGYEQYF
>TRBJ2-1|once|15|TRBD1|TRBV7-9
TGTGCCAGCAGCCAATCACAGGGGACCTACAATGAGCAGTTCTTC
CASSQSQGTYNEQFF
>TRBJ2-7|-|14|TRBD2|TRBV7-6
TGTGCCAGCAGCATAGCGGGAGGAGGGTACGAGCAGTACTTC
CASSIAGGGYEQYF
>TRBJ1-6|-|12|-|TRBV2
TGTGCCAGCAGACCGTATAATTCACCCCTCCACTTT
CASRPYNSPLHF
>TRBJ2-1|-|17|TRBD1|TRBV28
TGTGCCAGCAGTTCCATCCTTAGACAGGGGGCAGGGGATGAGCAGTTCTTC
CASSSILRQGAGDEQFF
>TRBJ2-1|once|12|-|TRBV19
TGTGCCAGTAGTACCCTGACTAGTGAGCAGTTCTTC
CASSTLTSEQFF
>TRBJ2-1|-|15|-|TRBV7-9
TGTGCCAGCAGCTTAGGTAGCGGTTTATACAATGAGCAGTTCTTC
CASSLGSGLYNEQFF
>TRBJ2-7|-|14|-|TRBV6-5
TGTGCCAGCAGTCAATATCGCAGGACCTACGAGCAGTACTTC
CASSQYRRTYEQYF
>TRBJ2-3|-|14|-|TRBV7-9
TGTGCCAGCCTGAACGACAGGCACACAGATACGCAGTATTTT
CASLNDRHTDTQYF
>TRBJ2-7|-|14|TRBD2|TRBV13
TGTGCCAGCAGCTCCCGGACTAGCTCCTACGAGCAGTACTTC
CASSSRTSSYEQYF
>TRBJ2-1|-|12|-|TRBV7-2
TGTGCCAGCAGCTCTCAGAGAAATGAGCAGTTCTTC
CASSSQRNEQFF
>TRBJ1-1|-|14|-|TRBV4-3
TGCGCCAGCAGCCAAGATGGAGGGAACACTGAAGCTTTCTTT
CASSQDGGNTEAFF
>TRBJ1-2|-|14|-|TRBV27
TGTGCCAGCAGTGAAATTGGGGGCGCGAATGGCTACACCTTC
CASSEIGGANGYTF
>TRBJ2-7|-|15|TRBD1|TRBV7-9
TGTGCCAGCAGCTCCTTCGGGACAGGGAACTACGAGCAGTACTTC
CASSSFGTGNYEQYF
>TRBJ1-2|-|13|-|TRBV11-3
TGTGCCAGCAGCCGCGGGACGCGCTATGGCTACACCTTC
CASSRGTRYGYTF
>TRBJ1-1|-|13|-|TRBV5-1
TGCGCCAGCAGCTCAACAGGGACGGATGAAGCTTTCTTT
CASSSTGTDEAFF
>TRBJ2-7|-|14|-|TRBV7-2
TGTGCCAGCAGCTCTTCGAGGCTTGGTGGCGAGCAGTACTTC
CASSSSRLGGEQYF
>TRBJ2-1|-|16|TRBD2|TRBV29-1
TGCAGCTCGTCCGGAGCGGGGAGCTACATAGTAGATGAGCAGTTCTTC
CSSSGAGSYIVDEQFF
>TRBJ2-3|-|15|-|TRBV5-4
TGTGCCAGCAAAACCTCTAGCAGCCACACAGATACGCAGTATTTT
CASKTSSSHTDTQYF
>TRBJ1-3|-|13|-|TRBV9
TGTGCCAGCAGCTCCCCCCCTGGAAACACCATATATTTT
CASSSPPGNTIYF
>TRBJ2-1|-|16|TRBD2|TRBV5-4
TGTGCCAGCAGTCTTTGGGGGGAGGGATCCTACAATGAGCAGTTCTTC
CASSLWGEGSYNEQFF
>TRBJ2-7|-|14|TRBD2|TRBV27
TGTGCCAGCCCCCCGGTGGCGGGAGCCTACGAGCAGTACTTC
CASPPVAGAYEQYF
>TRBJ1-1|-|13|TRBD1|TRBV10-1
TGCGCCAGCACACAGGGGCAGAACACTGAAGCTTTCTTT
CASTQGQNTEAFF
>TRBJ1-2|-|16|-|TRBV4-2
TGTGCCAGCAGCCAAACCACTCGGGTGAGCCACTATGGCTACACCTTC
CASSQTTRVSHYGYTF
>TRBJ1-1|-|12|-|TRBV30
TGTGCCTGGAGTCTGGGGGGCACTGAAGCTTTCTTT
CAWSLGGTEAFF
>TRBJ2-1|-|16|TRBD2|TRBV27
TGTGCCAGCAGAGTAGCGGGAGGGCCAGTCTTCGATGAGCAGTTCTTC
CASRVAGGPVFDEQFF
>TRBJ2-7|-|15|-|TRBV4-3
TGCGCCAGCAGCCAAGACGCTGGGGGGTCCTACGAGCAGTACTTC
CASSQDAGGSYEQYF
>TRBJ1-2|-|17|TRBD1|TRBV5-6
TGTGCCAGCAGCCGAAGGGGACAGTTTTTTCTTAAGGATGGCTACACCTTC
CASSRRGQFFLKDGYTF
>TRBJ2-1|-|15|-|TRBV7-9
TGTGCCAGCAGCTTAGAGTCTAGTAGGTACAATGAGCAGTTCTTC
CASSLESSRYNEQFF
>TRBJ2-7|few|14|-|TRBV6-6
TGTGCCAGCAGTTTGGAGAGACCCGCCTACGAGCAGTACTTC
CASSLERPAYEQYF
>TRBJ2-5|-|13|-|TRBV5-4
TGTGCCAGCAGCTTGGGAATTAGTGGGACCCAGTACTTC
CASSLGISGTQYF
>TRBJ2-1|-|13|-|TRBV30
TGTGCCTGGAGTCTTGTGACCTACAATGAGCAGTTCTTC
CAWSLVTYNEQFF
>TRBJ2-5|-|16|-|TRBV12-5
TGTGCTAGTGGTTCCCCGGACACGGAACACCAAGAGACCCAGTACTTC
CASGSPDTEHQETQYF
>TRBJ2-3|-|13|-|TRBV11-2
TGTGCCTCCTCAGCCGGGGCCACAGATACGCAGTATTTT
CASSAGATDTQYF
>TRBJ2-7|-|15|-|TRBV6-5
TGTGCCAGCAGTTACGCTACAGGGCCCGTAGGCGAGCAGTACTTC
CASSYATGPVGEQYF